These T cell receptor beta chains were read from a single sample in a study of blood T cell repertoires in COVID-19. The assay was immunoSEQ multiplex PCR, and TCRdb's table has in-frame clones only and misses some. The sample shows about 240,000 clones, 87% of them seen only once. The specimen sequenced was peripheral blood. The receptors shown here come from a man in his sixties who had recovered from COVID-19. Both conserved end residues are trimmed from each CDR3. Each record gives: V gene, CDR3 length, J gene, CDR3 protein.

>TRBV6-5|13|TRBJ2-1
ASHQGLAGGNEQF
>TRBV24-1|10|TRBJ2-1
ATSDFTNEQF
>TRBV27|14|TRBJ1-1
ASSFGRAPMNTEAF
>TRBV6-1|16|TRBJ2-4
ASSDTAFGEGTKNIQY
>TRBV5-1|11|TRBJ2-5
ASSSTGPATQY
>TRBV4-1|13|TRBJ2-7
ARSQAGVGGAEQY
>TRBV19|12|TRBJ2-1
ASSIGAGTNEQF
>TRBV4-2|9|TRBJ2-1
ASKDTNEQF
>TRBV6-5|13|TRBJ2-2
ASSYSSTNTGELF
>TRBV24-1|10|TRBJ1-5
ATSDTNQPQH
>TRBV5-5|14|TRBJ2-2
ASSLYPAGGPGELF
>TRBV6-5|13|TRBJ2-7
ASQKGAKNSYEQY
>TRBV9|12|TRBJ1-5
ASSAYDRRQPQH
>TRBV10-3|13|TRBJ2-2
AIRRGQENTGELF
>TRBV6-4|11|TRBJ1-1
ASSSNRDTEAF
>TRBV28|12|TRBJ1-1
ASRIGQGATEAF
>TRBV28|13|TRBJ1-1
ASSPPGQVNTEAF
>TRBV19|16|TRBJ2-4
ASQFGVGSSPAKNIQY